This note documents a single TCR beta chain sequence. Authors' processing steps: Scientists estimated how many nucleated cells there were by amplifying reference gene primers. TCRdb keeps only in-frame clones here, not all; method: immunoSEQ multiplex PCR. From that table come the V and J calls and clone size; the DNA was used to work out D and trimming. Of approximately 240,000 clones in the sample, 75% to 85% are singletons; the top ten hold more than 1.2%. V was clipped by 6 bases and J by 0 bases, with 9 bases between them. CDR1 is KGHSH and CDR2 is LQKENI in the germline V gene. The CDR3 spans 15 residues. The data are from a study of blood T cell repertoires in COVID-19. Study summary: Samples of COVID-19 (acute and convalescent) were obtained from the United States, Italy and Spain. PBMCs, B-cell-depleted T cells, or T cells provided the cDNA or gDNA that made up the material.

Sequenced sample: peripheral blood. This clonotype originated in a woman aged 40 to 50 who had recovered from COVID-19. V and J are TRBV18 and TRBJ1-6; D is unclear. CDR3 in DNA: TGTGCCAGCTCGAGGGATAGCTCCTATAATTCACCCCTCCACTTT. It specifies CASSRDSSYNSPLHF.